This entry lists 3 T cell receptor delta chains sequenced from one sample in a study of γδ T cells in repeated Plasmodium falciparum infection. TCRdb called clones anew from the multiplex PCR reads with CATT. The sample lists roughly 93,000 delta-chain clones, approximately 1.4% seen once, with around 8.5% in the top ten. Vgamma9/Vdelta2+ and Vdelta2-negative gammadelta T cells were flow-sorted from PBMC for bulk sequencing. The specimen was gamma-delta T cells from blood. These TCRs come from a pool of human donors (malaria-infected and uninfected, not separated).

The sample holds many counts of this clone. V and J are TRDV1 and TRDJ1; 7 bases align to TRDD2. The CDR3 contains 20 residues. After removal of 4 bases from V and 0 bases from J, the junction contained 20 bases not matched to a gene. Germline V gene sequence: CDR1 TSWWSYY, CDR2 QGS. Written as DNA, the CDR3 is TGTGCTCTTGGGGGAGGCCGATTCCTACGCCCAGCCGCGTACACCGATAAACTCATCTTT. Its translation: CALGGGRFLRPAAYTDKLIF.

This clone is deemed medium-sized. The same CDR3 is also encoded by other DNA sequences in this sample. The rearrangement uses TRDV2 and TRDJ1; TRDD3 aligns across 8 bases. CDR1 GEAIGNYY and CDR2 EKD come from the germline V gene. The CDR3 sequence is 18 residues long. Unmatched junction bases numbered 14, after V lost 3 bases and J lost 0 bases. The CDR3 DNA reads TGTGCCTGTGACGCCGTACTGGGGGCTAACTCGTACACCGATAAACTCATCTTT. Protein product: CACDAVLGANSYTDKLIF.

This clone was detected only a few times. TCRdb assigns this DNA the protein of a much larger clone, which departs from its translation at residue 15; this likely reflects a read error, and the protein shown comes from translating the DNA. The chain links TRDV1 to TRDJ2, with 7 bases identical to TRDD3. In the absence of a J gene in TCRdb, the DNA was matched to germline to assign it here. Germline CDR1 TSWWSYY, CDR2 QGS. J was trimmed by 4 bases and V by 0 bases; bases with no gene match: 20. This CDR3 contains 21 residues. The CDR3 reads CALGELSLRGWGSASTAQLFF. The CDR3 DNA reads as TGTGCTCTTGGGGAACTGTCCCTACGGGGGTGGGGGAGTGCTTCGACAGCACAACTCTTCTTT.